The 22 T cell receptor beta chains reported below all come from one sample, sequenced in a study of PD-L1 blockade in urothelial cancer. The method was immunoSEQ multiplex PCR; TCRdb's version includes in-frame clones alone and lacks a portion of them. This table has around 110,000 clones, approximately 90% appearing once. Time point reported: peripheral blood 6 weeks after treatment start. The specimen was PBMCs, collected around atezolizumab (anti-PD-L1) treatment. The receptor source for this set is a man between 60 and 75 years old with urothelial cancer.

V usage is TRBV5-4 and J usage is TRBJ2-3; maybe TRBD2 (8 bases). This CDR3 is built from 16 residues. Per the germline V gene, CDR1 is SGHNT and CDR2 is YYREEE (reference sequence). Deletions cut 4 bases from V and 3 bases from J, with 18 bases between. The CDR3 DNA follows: TGTGCCAGCAGCCCCGGAGGGGGCGGGAGGACAGATACGCAGTATTTT. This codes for CASSPGGGGRTDTQYF.

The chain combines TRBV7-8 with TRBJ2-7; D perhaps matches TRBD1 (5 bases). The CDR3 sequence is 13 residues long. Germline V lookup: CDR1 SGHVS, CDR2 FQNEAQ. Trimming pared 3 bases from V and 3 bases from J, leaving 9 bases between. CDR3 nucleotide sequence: TGTGCCAGCAGCTTTGCCCAGGGCTACGAGCAGTACTTC. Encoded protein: CASSFAQGYEQYF. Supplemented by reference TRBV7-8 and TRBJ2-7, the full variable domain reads GAGVSQSPRYKVAKRGQDVALRCDPISGHVSLFWYQQALGQGPEFLTYFQNEAQLDKSGLPSDRFFAERPEGSVSTLKIQRTQQEDSAVYLCASSFAQGYEQYFGPGTRLTVT.

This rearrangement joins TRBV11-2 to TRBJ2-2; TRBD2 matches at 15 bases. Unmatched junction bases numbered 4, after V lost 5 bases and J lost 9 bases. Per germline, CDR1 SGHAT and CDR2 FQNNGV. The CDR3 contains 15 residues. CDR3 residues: CASSVGLAGGRELFF. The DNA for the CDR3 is TGTGCCAGCAGCGTCGGACTAGCGGGGGGGAGGGAGCTGTTTTTT.

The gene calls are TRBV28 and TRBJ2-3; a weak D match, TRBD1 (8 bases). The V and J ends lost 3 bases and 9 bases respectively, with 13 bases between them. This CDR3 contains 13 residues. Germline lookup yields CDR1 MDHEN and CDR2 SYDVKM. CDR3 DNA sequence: TGTGCCAGCAGTTTCACAGGGGGGGCCACGCAGTATTTT. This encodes CASSFTGGATQYF. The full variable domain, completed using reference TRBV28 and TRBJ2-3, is DVKVTQSSRYLVKRTGEKVFLECVQDMDHENMFWYRQDPGLGLRLIYFSYDVKMKEKGDIPEGYSVSREKKERFSLILESASTNQTSMYLCASSFTGGATQYFGPGTRLTVL.

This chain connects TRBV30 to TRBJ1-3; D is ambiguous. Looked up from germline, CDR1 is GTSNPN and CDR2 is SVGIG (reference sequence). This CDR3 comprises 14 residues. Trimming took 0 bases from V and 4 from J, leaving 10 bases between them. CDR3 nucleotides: TGTGCCTGGAGTGTACTAATGAGGGGAAACACCATATATTTT. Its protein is CAWSVLMRGNTIYF.

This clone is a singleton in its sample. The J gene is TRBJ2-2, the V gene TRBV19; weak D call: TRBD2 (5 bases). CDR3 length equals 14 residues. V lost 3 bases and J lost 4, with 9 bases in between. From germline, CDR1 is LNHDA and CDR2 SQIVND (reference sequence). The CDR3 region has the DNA TGTGCCAGTAGTATCACTAGGGTCACCGGGGAGCTGTTTTTT. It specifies CASSITRVTGELFF.

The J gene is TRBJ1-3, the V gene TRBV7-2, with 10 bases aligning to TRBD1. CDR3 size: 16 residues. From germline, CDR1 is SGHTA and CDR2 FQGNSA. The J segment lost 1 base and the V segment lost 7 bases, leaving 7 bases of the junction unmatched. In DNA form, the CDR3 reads TGTGCCAGCACCAGACAGGGGGCTCGTTCTGGAAACACCATATATTTT. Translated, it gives CASTRQGARSGNTIYF.

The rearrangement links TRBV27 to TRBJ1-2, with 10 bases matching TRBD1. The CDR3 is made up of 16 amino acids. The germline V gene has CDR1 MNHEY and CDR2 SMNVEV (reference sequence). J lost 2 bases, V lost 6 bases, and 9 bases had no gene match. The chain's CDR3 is CASSLKTGQGNYGYTF. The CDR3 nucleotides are TGTGCCAGCAGCCTCAAAACGGGACAGGGGAACTATGGCTACACCTTC.

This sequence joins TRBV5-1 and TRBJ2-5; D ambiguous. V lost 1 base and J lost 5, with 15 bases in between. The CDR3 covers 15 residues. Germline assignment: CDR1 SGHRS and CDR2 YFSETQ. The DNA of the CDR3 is TGCGCCAGCAGCTTGAGTCCGCCCCCCGGGGAGACCCAGTACTTC. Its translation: CASSLSPPPGETQYF.

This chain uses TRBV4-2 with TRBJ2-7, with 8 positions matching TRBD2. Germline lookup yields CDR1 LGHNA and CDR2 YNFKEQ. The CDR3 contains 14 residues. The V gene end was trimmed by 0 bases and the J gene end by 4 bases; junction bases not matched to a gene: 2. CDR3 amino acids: CASSQDAGGYEQYF. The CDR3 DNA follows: TGTGCCAGCAGCCAAGATGCGGGGGGTTACGAGCAGTACTTC.

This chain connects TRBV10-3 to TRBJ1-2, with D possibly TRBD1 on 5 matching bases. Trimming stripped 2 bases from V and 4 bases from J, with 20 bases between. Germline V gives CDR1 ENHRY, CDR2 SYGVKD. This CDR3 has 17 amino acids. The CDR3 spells CAISENAGRGDLYGYTF. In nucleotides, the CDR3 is TGTGCCATCAGTGAGAATGCAGGGCGGGGGGACCTCTATGGCTACACCTTC.

The CDR3 sequence: CAWSGDRVGEKLFF. In DNA, the CDR3 is TGTGCCTGGAGCGGGGACAGGGTAGGGGAAAAACTGTTTTTT. The chain carries TRBV30 and TRBJ1-4; TRBD1 agrees at 9 bases. Germline loops: CDR1 GTSNPN, CDR2 SVGIG (reference sequence). Trimming took 3 bases from V and 8 from J; bases not matched to a gene: 7. This CDR3 is built from 14 residues.

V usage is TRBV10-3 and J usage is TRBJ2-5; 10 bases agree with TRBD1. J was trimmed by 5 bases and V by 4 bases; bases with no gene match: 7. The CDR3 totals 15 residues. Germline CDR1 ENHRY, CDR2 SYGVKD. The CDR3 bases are TGTGCCATCAGTGTAACCGGGACAGGGGATGAGACCCAGTACTTC. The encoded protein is CAISVTGTGDETQYF.

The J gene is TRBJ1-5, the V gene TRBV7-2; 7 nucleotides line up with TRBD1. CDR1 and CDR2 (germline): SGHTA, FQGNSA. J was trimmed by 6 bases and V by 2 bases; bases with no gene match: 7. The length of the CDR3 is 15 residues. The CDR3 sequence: CASSLWAGGIQPQHF. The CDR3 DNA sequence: TGTGCCAGCAGCTTATGGGCAGGGGGAATTCAGCCCCAGCATTTT. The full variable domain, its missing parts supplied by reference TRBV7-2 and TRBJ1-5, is GAGVSQSPSNKVTEKGKDVELRCDPISGHTALYWYRQSLGQGLEFLIYFQGNSAPDKSGLPSDRFSAERTGGSVSTLTIQRTQQEDSAVYLCASSLWAGGIQPQHFGDGTRLSIL.

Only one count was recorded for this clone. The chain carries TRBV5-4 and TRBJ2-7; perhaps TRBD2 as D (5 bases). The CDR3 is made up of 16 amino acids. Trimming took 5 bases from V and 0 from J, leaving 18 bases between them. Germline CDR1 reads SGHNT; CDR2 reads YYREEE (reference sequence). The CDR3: CASSPPGTLSSYEQYF. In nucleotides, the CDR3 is TGTGCCAGCAGTCCACCGGGAACTCTAAGCTCCTACGAGCAGTACTTC.

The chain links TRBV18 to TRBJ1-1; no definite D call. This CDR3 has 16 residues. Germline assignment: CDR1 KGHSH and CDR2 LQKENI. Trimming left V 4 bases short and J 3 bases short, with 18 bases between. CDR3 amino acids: CASSLNQSPGDTEAFF. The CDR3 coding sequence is TGTGCCAGCTCACTAAACCAATCGCCGGGAGACACTGAAGCTTTCTTT.

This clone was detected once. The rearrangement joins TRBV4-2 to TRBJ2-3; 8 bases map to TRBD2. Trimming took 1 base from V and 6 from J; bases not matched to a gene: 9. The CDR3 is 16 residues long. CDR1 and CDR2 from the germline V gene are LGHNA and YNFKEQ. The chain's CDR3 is CASSQGVAGYGDTQYF. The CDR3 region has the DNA TGTGCCAGCAGCCAAGGCGTAGCGGGATACGGCGATACGCAGTATTTT.

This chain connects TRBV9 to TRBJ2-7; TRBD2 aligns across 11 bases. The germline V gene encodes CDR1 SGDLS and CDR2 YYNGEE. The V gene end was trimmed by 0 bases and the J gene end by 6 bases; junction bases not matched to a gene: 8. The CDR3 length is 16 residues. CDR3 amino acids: CASSVESLAGVGEQYF. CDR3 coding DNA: TGTGCCAGCAGCGTAGAATCACTAGCGGGAGTTGGCGAGCAGTACTTC.

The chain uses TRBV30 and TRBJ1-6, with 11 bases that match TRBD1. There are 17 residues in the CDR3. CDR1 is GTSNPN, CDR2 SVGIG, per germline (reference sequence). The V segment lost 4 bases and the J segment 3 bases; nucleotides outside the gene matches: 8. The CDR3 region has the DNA TGTGCCTGGACCAGCGGGACAGGGGGTTTCTATAATTCACCCCTCCACTTT. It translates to CAWTSGTGGFYNSPLHF. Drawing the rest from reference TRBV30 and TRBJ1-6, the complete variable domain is SQTIHQWPATLVQPVGSPLSLECTVEGTSNPNLYWYRQAAGRGLQLLFYSVGIGQISSEVPQNLSASRPQDRQFILSSKKLLLSDSGFYLCAWTSGTGGFYNSPLHFGNGTRLTVT.

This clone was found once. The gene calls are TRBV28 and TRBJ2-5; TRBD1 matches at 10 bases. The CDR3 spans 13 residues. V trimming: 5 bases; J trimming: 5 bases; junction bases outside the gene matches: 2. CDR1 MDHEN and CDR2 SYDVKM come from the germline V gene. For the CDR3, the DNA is TGTGCCAGCAGTGGGACAGGGGTCGAGACCCAGTACTTC. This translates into CASSGTGVETQYF.

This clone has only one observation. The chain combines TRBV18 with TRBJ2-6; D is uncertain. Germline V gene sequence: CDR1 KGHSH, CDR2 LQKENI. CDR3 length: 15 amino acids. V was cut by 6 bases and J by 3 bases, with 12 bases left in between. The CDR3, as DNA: TGTGCCAGCTCCCCTGCTAAAAGTGGGGCCAACGTCCTGACTTTC. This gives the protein CASSPAKSGANVLTF.

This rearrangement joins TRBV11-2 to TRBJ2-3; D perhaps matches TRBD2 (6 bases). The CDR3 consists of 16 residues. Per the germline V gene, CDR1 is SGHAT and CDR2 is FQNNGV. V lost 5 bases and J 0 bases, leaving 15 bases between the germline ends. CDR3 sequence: CASSTSGRVSTDTQYF. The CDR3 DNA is TGTGCCAGCAGCACAAGCGGGCGGGTTAGCACAGATACGCAGTATTTT.